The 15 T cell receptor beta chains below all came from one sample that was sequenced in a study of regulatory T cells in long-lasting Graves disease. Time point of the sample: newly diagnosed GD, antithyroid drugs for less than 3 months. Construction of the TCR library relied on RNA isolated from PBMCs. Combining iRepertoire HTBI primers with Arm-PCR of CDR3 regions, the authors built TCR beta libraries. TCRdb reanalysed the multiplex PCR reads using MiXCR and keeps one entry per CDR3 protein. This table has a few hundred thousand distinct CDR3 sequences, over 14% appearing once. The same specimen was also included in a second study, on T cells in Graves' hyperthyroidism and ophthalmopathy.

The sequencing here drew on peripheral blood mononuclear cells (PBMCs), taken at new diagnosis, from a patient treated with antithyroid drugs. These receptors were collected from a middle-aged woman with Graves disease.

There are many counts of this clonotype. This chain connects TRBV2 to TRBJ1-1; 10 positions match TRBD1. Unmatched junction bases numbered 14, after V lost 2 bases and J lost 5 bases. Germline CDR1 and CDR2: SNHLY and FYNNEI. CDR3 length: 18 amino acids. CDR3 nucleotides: TGTGCCAGCAGTGAATGGAGTCCGGGACAGGGGTTGTGGACTGAAGCTTTCTTT. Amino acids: CASSEWSPGQGLWTEAFF.

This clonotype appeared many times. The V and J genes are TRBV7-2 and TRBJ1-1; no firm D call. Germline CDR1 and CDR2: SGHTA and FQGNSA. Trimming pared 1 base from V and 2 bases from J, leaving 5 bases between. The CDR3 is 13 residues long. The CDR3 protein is CASSLEVNTEAFF. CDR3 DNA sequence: TGTGCCAGCAGCTTAGAGGTAAACACTGAAGCTTTCTTT.

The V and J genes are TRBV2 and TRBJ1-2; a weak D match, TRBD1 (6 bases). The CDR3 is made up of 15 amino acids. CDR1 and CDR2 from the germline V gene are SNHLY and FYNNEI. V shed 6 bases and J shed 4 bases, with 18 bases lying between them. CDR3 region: CASSRTGTKVYGYTF. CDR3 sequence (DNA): TGTGCCAGCAGCAGAACCGGGACAAAAGTCTATGGCTACACCTTC.

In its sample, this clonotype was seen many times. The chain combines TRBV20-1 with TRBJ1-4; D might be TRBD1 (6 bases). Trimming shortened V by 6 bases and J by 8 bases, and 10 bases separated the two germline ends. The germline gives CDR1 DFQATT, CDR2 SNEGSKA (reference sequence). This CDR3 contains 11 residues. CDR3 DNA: TGCAGTGCGATCGGGACAGAAAAACTGTTTTTT. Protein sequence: CSAIGTEKLFF.

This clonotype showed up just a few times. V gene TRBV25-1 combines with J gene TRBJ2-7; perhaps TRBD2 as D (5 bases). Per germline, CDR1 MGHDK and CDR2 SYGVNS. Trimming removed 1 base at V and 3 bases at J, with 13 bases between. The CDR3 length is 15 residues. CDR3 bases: TGTGCCAGCAGTGAATCTAGCCTTGTACTCTACGAGCAGTACTTC. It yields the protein CASSESSLVLYEQYF.

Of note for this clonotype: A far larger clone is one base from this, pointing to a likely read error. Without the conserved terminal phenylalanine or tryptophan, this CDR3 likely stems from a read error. This CDR3 is CASSTRGGRAGTDTQYL. The CDR3 bases are TGTGCCAGCAGCACCCGAGGAGGGAGGGCGGGCACAGATACGCAGTATCTT. This chain links TRBV7-2 with TRBJ2-3, with 7 bases matching TRBD2. With V trimmed by 5 bases and J by 1 base, 12 bases remained unmatched. CDR3 length equals 17 residues. The germline V gene encodes CDR1 SGHTA and CDR2 FQGNSA.

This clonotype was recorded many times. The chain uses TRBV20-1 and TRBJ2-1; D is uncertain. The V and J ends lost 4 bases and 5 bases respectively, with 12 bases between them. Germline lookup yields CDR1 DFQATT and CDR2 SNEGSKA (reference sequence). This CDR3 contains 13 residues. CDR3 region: CSANPSENNEQFF. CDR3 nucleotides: TGCAGTGCTAACCCGAGCGAAAACAATGAGCAGTTCTTC.

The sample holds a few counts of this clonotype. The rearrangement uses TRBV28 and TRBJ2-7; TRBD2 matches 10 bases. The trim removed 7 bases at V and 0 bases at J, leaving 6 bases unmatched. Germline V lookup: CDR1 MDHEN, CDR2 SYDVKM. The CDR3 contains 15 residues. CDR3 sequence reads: CASIPSGGISYEQYF. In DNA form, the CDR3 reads TGTGCCAGCATTCCTAGCGGGGGAATCTCCTACGAGCAGTACTTC.

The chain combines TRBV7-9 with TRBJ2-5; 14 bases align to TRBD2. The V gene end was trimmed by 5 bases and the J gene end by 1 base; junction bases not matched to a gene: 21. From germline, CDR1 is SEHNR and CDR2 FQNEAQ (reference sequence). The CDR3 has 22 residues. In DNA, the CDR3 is TGTGCCAGCAGCGCCCCGAGGCAGGCGCCGGGACTAGCGGGAGTCCGCCAAGAGACCCAGTACTTC. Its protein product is CASSAPRQAPGLAGVRQETQYF.

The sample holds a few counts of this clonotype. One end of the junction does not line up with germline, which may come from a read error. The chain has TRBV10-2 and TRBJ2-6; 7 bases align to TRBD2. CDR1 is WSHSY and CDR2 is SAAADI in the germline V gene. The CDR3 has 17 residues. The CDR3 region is CARSETGGAPGANVLTF. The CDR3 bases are TGCGCCAGAAGTGAGACGGGGGGAGCACCTGGGGCCAACGTCCTGACTTTC.

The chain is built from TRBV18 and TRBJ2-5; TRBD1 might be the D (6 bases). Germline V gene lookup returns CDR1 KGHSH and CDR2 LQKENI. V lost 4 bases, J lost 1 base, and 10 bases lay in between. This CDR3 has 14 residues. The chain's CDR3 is CASSQYRAQETQYF. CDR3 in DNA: TGTGCCAGCTCACAGTACAGGGCCCAAGAGACCCAGTACTTC.

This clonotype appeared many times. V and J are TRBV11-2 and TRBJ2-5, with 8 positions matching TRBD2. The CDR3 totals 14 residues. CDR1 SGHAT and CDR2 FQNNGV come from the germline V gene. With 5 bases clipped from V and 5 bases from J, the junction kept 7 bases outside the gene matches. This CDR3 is CASSPREGRETQYF. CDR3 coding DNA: TGTGCCAGCAGCCCCCGGGAGGGCCGGGAGACCCAGTACTTC.

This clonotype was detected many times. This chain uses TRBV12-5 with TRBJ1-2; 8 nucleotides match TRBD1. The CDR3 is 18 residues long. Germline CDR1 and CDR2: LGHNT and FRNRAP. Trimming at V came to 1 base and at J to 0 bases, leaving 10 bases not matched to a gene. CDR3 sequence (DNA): TGTGCTAGTGGTTTGGAATTCCCGGGACAGGCTGCTAACTATGGCTACACCTTC. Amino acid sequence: CASGLEFPGQAANYGYTF.

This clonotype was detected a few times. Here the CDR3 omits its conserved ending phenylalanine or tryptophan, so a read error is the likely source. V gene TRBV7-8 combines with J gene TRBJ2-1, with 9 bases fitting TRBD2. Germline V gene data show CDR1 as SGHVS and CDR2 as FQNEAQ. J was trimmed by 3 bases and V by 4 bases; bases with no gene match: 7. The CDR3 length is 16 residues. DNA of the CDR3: TGTGCCAGCAGCTCCGACGGGACTAGCCTCTACAATGAGCAGTTCCTC. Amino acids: CASSSDGTSLYNEQFL.

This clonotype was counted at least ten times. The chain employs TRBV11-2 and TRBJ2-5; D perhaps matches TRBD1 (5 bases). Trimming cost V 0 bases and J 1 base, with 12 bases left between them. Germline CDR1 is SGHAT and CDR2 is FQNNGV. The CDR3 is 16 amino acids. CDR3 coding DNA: TGTGCCAGCAGCTTAGATTTCTCCAGGGTCCAAGAGACCCAGTACTTC. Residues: CASSLDFSRVQETQYF.